Listed below are T cell receptor beta chains from one sample, sequenced in a study of cytomegalovirus exposure and HLA in healthy donors. Clones were sequenced by immunoSEQ multiplex PCR, and TCRdb holds only the in-frame ones, with some missing. The table has roughly 200,000 clones, about four fifths seen once; the top ten hold just under 3%. The sample taken for sequencing was PBMCs. These receptors originate from a male donor in good health and CMV-seronegative. Each CDR3 is given with its conserved first and last residue. The D gene is left open where the match is weak. Not every row has a clone size; where given, it reads once, few, many or a size class.

size,D,J,V,DNA,CDR3
once,.,TRBJ1-2,TRBV28,TGTGCCAGCAGTTACAGGGAACCCGGCTACACCTTC,CASSYREPGYTF
.,TRBD1,TRBJ1-5,TRBV19,TGTGCCAGTAGTACGACAGGGCCGCGCAATCAGCCCCAGCATTTT,CASSTTGPRNQPQHF
.,.,TRBJ2-3,TRBV6-5,TGTGCCAGCAGCCCCTCCACAGATACGCAGTATTTT,CASSPSTDTQYF
few,.,TRBJ2-1,TRBV20-1,TGCAGTGCTAGTCGTCCGGAGGAGCAGTTCTTC,CSASRPEEQFF
.,.,TRBJ2-5,TRBV7-3,TGTGCCAGCAGCTTAACGGGGGGAGAGACCCAGTACTTC,CASSLTGGETQYF
once,TRBD1,TRBJ2-7,TRBV9,TGTGCCAGCAGTGCAGGGGACAGGGATTACTACGAGCAGTACTTC,CASSAGDRDYYEQYF
.,.,TRBJ2-7,TRBV29-1,TGCAGCGTTGGCCTGGGGCGCGCCCTCGAGCAGTACTTC,CSVGLGRALEQYF
.,.,TRBJ1-5,TRBV6-6,TGTGCCAGCCAGTCTGTTAGCAATCAGCCCCAGCATTTT,CASQSVSNQPQHF
.,.,TRBJ1-6,TRBV6-1,TGTGCCAGCACGCGGTTTAATTCACCCCTCCACTTT,CASTRFNSPLHF
.,.,TRBJ1-2,TRBV19,TGTGCCAGTAGTGAGCACTATGGCTACACCTTC,CASSEHYGYTF
.,.,TRBJ2-7,TRBV18,TGTGCCAGCTCACCACCTCAGGCCGAGCAGTACTTC,CASSPPQAEQYF
.,TRBD1,TRBJ1-1,TRBV4-2,TGTGCCAGCAGCCAAGCGGGACAGGGGAACACTGAAGCTTTCTTT,CASSQAGQGNTEAFF
.,.,TRBJ2-3,TRBV6-5,TGTGCCAGCAGTTACAGAAGCGGCCTGGGGACAGATACGCAGTATTTT,CASSYRSGLGTDTQYF
.,TRBD1,TRBJ1-2,TRBV6-5,TGTGCCAGCAGTTATGGCAGGGGGGCCACGGGTGGCTACACCTTC,CASSYGRGATGGYTF
.,.,TRBJ2-5,TRBV6-1,TGTGCCAGCAGGCCCAGGGGGAGGAAAGAGACCCAGTACTTC,CASRPRGRKETQYF
.,.,TRBJ2-1,TRBV30,TGTGCCTGGAGTGTACCGGGGATGGCCCACAATGAGCAGTTCTTC,CAWSVPGMAHNEQFF
.,.,TRBJ2-1,TRBV30,TGTGCCTGGGTCCTATCCCCCTACAATGAGCAGTTCTTC,CAWVLSPYNEQFF
.,TRBD1,TRBJ1-5,TRBV2,TGTGCCAGCAGTCGGACAGGGGGAGTTCAGCCCCAGCATTTT,CASSRTGGVQPQHF
once,TRBD2,TRBJ2-1,TRBV28,TGTGCCAGCAGTTTTTGGACTAGCGGGTACAATGAGCAGTTCTTC,CASSFWTSGYNEQFF
.,.,TRBJ2-1,TRBV19,TGTGCCAGTAGTGCCGGGACTCTGAACTACAATGAGCAGTTCTTC,CASSAGTLNYNEQFF